This T cell receptor (beta chain) was identified in a study of blood T cells in healthy people across ages (dated by TCRdb to about 2015). As for the study more broadly: In model experiments, template switching captured roughly one uniquely barcoded TCR beta cDNA molecule for every two T cells. The study measured age-related changes in TCR beta repertoire diversity using deep sequencing normalized with unique cDNA molecular identifiers. Four age groups were formed from the donors: young (average roughly 15 years), middle-aged (approximately 40), aged (approximately 60) and long-lived (about 80). To avoid experimental bias, donors of different ages were randomly spread across the sequencing lanes. For two donors (one aged 18 to 29 and one aged 80 or older), the study analyzed two additional independent replicas of 1 million unique cDNA reads from the same blood draw. Summary of the overall study and its limitations: The long-lived group showed more naive CD4+ T cells, fewer expanded clones and increased TCR diversity than the aged group, suggesting age selection. Estimates of total diversity from one million sequenced T cells were regarded as lower bounds and underestimates. Because donor CMV infection status was unknown, age-related changes in expanded clonotypes were potentially confounded. The percentage of naive T cells measured by flow cytometry correlated strongly with observed TCR beta diversity. Observed TCR beta diversity per million T cells fell roughly linearly with age, and a significant reduction was already apparent by age about 38. Because profiling used bulk unsorted PBMCs, naive and antigen-experienced compartments could not be compared conclusively.

Libraries were prepared through 5' RACE. TCRdb records Illumina HiSeq 2500 as the sequencer. A second roughly 7 to 11 cycle PCR used a sample-barcoded 5' primer and a J-beta primer mix. A template-switch 5' adaptor carrying 12 random nucleotides introduced a unique molecular identifier onto each TCR beta cDNA molecule. At least 3 million CDR3-containing paired-end reads were obtained from each sample. The Mint cDNA synthesis kit, primed by a TRBC-specific oligonucleotide, was used to synthesize first-strand cDNA from all RNA. Following uracil-DNA glycosylase treatment, all cDNA underwent a first 18-cycle PCR with the universal primers M1SS and BC2_uni_R. The original pipeline was this. Each sample was normalized by randomly selecting 1 million high-quality reads, each carrying a distinct molecular identifier. Instead of being binned into consensus sequences, reads that shared molecular identifiers were thrown out. MiTCR, set to a Q25 quality threshold and the strictest error-elimination algorithm, was used for CDR3 identification, clonotype clustering and error correction. A nonparametric unseen species model with Euler transformation was used to estimate a lower bound on total TCR beta diversity. Through fastp at Q25 and MiXCR, TCRdb rebuilt clones from the public reads, retaining in-frame beta chains. One record per CDR3 amino acid sequence lists the most common genes and DNA. It is TCRdb's table, rather than the study itself, that gives the V and J calls and clone size. The sample table contains about 1.1 million distinct CDR3 sequences; only one count was recorded for 35% to 40% of them. Roughly 14% of the sample is in the top ten clones.

The CDR3, from cysteine to phenylalanine, totals 15 residues. Only the CDR3 part of the read is kept: 45 bases, read in frame from the first base. Trimming accounts for 0 bases at V and 9 bases at J, while the number of junction bases matched to no gene is 10. Reading the germline V gene gives CDR1 SGHDN and CDR2 FVKESK. This clonotype was observed once. Its antigen is not yet known. Nothing much larger sits one base from this clone, and base qualities are not available. Systemically healthy Caucasian individuals from Russia, some 40 in total and aged roughly 6 to 100 years, were included as donors. Each donor gave about 11 milliliters of peripheral blood, drawn into EDTA-treated Vacutainer tubes. PBMCs were isolated by Ficoll-Paque density-gradient centrifugation, with at least 6.5 million obtained per sample. Trizol reagent was used to extract total RNA from the PBMCs, yielding at least 5.5 micrograms per sample. Naive CD45RAhigh/CD27high T cell percentages were measured by flow cytometry on a PBMC aliquot from every donor.

This clonotype originated in a man between 18 and 29 years old in good health. The sample taken for sequencing was blood. The chain is encoded by TRBV14 joined to TRBJ1-2; 7 bases in the junction line up with TRBD1. CDR3 sequence: CASSQDASRTGRYTF. The DNA sequence reads TGTGCCAGCAGCCAAGACGCATCAAGGACAGGCCGCTACACCTTC.